This T cell receptor beta chain is from a study of T cell responses to AZD1222 COVID-19 vaccine (dated by TCRdb to the early 2020s). Context from the whole study: A total of 230 to 250 trial participants underwent TCR sequencing, of whom about 200 had received two doses of AZD1222 and roughly 26 had received two doses of the MenACWY control vaccine. Enrollment into the trials was organized by age into subgroups of 18-55, 56-69 and 70-plus years, and those subgroups contained roughly 140, 27 and 60 TCR-sequenced participants, respectively. Here is what the overall study found, with its caveats: Participants were mostly white British and included more females than males, and it was suggested by the authors that clonal diversity may have been underestimated. Only five or six AZD1222 recipients were SARS-CoV-2 seropositive at baseline, limiting conclusions about previously exposed vaccinees. Because no day 14 peak-response samples were available, the repertoires could be characterized only after the peak T cell response. In the small 56-69-year group, the increase in depth fell short of significance, most likely because of low power. Spike-specific TCR breadth and depth rose significantly after two AZD1222 doses compared with day 0 and with MenACWY recipients. The whole spike protein was spanned by vaccine-associated CD4 TCRs, and dominant responses were seen in regions 160-218 and 743-854. Epitopes outside the regions mutated in the B.1.351 and B.1.1.7 variants were reportedly recognized by nearly half of the unique spike-specific TCRs.

CDR1 and CDR2 are drawn from the germline V gene: SGHRS, YFSETQ. The germline V and J ends show losses of 0 bases and 0 bases respectively, and no gene match explains 4 bases of the junction. The CDR3 contains 16 residues, cysteine and phenylalanine counted. Only CDR3 DNA remains: 48 bases, in frame from the first base. Details on this clone: Its antigen is still unknown. No base-level quality is on record; no much larger clone is a single base apart.

The CDR3 regions of human TCRbeta chains were analyzed by immunosequencing. As for the authors' bioinformatics: TCRs in the repertoires were matched against a reference library of SARS-CoV-2-specific TCRs that had been generated with the MIRA antigen-specificity platform. Breadth meant the fraction of unique TCRs that were SARS-CoV-2-associated, whereas depth meant the fraction of total T cells that were SARS-CoV-2-associated. Using the MIRA data, each spike-specific TCR was mapped to the spike region that the TCR reacts to and placed in a CD4 or CD8 class. Log10-transformed breadth and depth values were compared by one-way ANOVA with Sidak's multiple comparisons tests. This is the immuneACCESS table as TCRdb keeps it, with only in-frame sequences that have V and J called. A part of the clones is gone; compared with another copy, unresolved V genes explain less than half, and the rest is unexplained. V and J calls and clone size follow that table, whereas D and trimming were derived from the DNA. Within this sample are some 180,000 clones, with over 80% of them counted one time only. The top ten clonotypes cover under 1.1% of the sample.

The intended sense of this specimen's time point label: about 28 days (+/-7) after the second vaccine dose. The treatment or condition label on this specimen signifies: meningococcal conjugate vaccine given as trial control. The vaccinee samples were drawn from two UK trials, COV001 and COV002, one of which was a single-blind randomized controlled phase 2/3 trial testing AZD1222 (ChAdOx1 nCoV-19) in healthy adults. For TCRbeta chain sequencing, PBMC samples from trial participants were taken at day 0 and at day 28 after the second dose. The specimen was peripheral blood, collected 28 days after the second dose of the MenACWY control vaccine. In this chain, TRBV5-1 is recombined with TRBJ2-3; a stretch of 7 junction bases matches TRBD2. This receptor was obtained from an adult who received the MenACWY meningococcal vaccine as a control. For the CDR3, the sequence is CASSLAGRGSTDTQYF. In nucleotides, the sequence is TGCGCCAGCAGCTTGGCGGGGCGGGGGAGCACAGATACGCAGTATTTT.